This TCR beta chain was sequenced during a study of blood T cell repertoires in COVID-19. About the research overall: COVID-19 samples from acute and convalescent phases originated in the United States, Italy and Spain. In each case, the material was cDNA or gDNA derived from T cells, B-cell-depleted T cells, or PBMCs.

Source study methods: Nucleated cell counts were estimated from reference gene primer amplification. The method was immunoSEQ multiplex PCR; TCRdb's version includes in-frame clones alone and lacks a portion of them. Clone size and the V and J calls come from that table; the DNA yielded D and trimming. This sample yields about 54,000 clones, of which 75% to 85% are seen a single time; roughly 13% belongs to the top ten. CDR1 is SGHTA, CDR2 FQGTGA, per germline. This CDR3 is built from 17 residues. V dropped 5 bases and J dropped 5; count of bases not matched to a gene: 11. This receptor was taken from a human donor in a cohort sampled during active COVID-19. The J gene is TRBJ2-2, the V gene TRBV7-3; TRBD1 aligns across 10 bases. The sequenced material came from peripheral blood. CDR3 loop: CASSEFFRDRGTGELFF. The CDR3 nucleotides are TGTGCCAGCAGCGAATTTTTCCGGGACAGGGGTACCGGGGAGCTGTTTTTT.